The 27 T cell receptor beta chains below come from one sample, sequenced in a study of CD8 T cells in ankylosing spondylitis (dated by TCRdb to the late 2010s). Summary of the overall study and its limitations: A TCR beta motif made up of roughly eight highly homologous amino acid variants appeared to be characteristic of blood from ankylosing spondylitis patients.

To prepare the library, 5' RACE was applied. The sequencer listed for this sample is Illumina HiSeq 2500. Clones were called with MiXCR by TCRdb after fastp trimmed the public reads at Q25, and only in-frame beta chains were retained. Every CDR3 protein is listed once, alongside the most common genes and DNA of its rows. In this sample the table shows about 220,000 distinct CDR3 sequences, 7.3% of which occur a single time. Of the sample, more than 13% falls within the top ten clones. Their target antigens are unknown. The sequenced sample was blood, either unsorted or a sorted T cell fraction (not recorded which). The origin of the receptors is a male donor with ankylosing spondylitis.

The sample holds many counts of this clonotype. The J gene is TRBJ2-1, the V gene TRBV28; 7 bases agree with TRBD2. V lost 3 bases, J lost 8 bases, and 22 bases stayed unmatched. Germline CDR1 and CDR2: MDHEN and SYDVKM. The CDR3 extends over 19 amino acids. The CDR3 is CASSFWSSGVHSNLHEQFF. The CDR3 DNA reads TGTGCCAGCAGTTTTTGGTCTAGCGGCGTCCACTCGAACCTCCATGAGCAGTTCTTC.

This clonotype has ten or more counts. This CDR3 is CASSLARPSYNEQFF. The CDR3 coding sequence is TGTGCCAGCAGTTTAGCACGGCCATCCTACAATGAGCAGTTCTTC. V usage is TRBV27 and J usage is TRBJ2-1; D ambiguous. Germline V gives CDR1 MNHEY, CDR2 SMNVEV (reference sequence). The CDR3 runs to 15 residues. Trimming shortened V by 2 bases and J by 1 base, and 9 bases separated the two germline ends.

The V gene is TRBV27, the J gene TRBJ2-7; TRBD1 matches 7 bases. Germline CDR1 is MNHEY and CDR2 is SMNVEV (reference sequence). V lost 10 bases to trimming and J lost 2 bases; unmatched junction nucleotides: 5. This CDR3 is 12 amino acids long. CDR3 nucleotides: TGTGCCACCGGACAGGTCCCCTACGAGCAGTACTTC. The encoded protein is CATGQVPYEQYF.

V gene TRBV25-1 combines with J gene TRBJ2-1; the D gene is possibly TRBD2 (5 bases). From germline, CDR1 is MGHDK and CDR2 SYGVNS. V lost 3 bases to trimming and J lost 5 bases, with 11 bases between them. The CDR3 spans 14 residues. The CDR3 region is CASSDGSWDNEQFF. CDR3 in DNA: TGTGCCAGCAGTGATGGGAGCTGGGACAATGAGCAGTTCTTC.

At least ten counts were recorded for this clonotype. The rearrangement joins TRBV29-1 to TRBJ1-2; TRBD1 aligns across 9 bases. Losses at the gene ends were 6 bases for V and 6 bases for J; bases not matched to a gene: 8. CDR3 size: 13 residues. Germline CDR1 SQVTM, CDR2 ANQGSEA. CDR3 protein: CSVRTGEINGYTF. The CDR3, as DNA: TGCAGCGTACGGACAGGGGAGATTAATGGCTACACCTTC. Combining the CDR3 with reference TRBV29-1 and TRBJ1-2 gives the whole variable domain SAVISQKPSRDICQRGTSLTIQCQVDSQVTMMFWYRQQPGQSLTLIATANQGSEATYESGFVIDKFPISRPNLTFSTLTVSNMSPEDSSIYLCSVRTGEINGYTFGSGTRLTVV.

There are many counts of this clonotype. This chain joins TRBV20-1 and TRBJ1-1; 7 bases fit TRBD1. The CDR3 is 16 amino acids. The germline V gene encodes CDR1 DFQATT and CDR2 SNEGSKA (reference sequence). Trimming took 3 bases from V and 2 from J; bases not matched to a gene: 12. The CDR3, as DNA: TGCAGTGCTAGGGCCCTGGACAGGACACTAAACACTGAAGCTTTCTTT. Protein product: CSARALDRTLNTEAFF.

The gene calls are TRBV7-2 and TRBJ1-4, with 9 bases matching TRBD1. V trimming: 1 base; J trimming: 4 bases; junction bases outside the gene matches: 1. In germline, CDR1 is SGHTA, CDR2 FQGNSA. The CDR3 loop spans 15 amino acids. The CDR3 loop is CASSLGTGVNEKLFF. CDR3 coding DNA: TGTGCCAGCAGCTTAGGGACAGGGGTTAATGAAAAACTGTTTTTT.

This clonotype has ten or more counts. This sequence joins TRBV12-3 or TRBV12-4 and TRBJ1-1; D is uncertain. This CDR3 region has 16 residues. V lost 5 bases and J 0 bases, leaving 16 bases between the germline ends. CDR3 coding DNA: TGTGCCAGCAGTCCCCGTGGAGGGATGCTGAACACTGAAGCTTTCTTT. Its protein is CASSPRGGMLNTEAFF.

This clonotype was seen repeatedly, ten times or more. The V gene is TRBV6-1, the J gene TRBJ2-5, with D uncertain. This CDR3 comprises 12 residues. Germline V lookup: CDR1 MNHNS, CDR2 SASEGT. V lost 1 base, J lost 8 bases, and 8 bases lay in between. The CDR3: CASSEVWVTQYF. CDR3 DNA sequence: TGTGCCAGCAGTGAAGTTTGGGTCACCCAGTACTTC.

This clonotype was counted ten times or more. This rearrangement joins TRBV4-3 to TRBJ2-7; the D gene could be TRBD1 or TRBD2 (5 bases each). V was cut by 0 bases and J by 6 bases, with 18 bases left in between. This CDR3 region has 16 residues. Germline CDR1 LGHNA, CDR2 YSLEER. The CDR3 region is CASSQDSPSRAFEQYF. CDR3 nucleotides: TGCGCCAGCAGCCAAGATTCACCTAGCAGGGCCTTCGAGCAGTACTTC.

This clonotype was counted ten times or more. The chain links TRBV3-1 to TRBJ2-4; no definite D call. Trimming took off 0 bases at V and 2 bases at J, with 11 bases between the two ends. Germline V gives CDR1 LGHDT, CDR2 YNNKEL (reference sequence). The CDR3 contains 16 residues. In nucleotides, the CDR3 is TGTGCCAGCAGCCAAGACGGCTCATCACCCAAAAACATTCAGTACTTC. Its protein product is CASSQDGSSPKNIQYF.

In its sample, this clonotype was seen many times. This chain uses TRBV4-3 with TRBJ2-7; no clear D. V lost 1 base and J 2 bases, leaving 12 bases between the germline ends. The CDR3 has 15 residues. CDR1 LGHNA and CDR2 YSLEER come from the germline V gene. The CDR3 sequence is CASSQGATGTYEQYF. The CDR3 DNA reads as TGCGCCAGCAGCCAAGGAGCCACTGGCACCTACGAGCAGTACTTC.

This clonotype has ten or more counts. J is TRBJ1-2 and V is TRBV7-9; TRBD1 matches at 7 bases. V was pared by 5 bases and J by 5 bases, with 5 bases of the junction left unmatched. CDR1 and CDR2 (germline): SEHNR, FQNEAQ (reference sequence). The CDR3 has 13 amino acids. The CDR3 DNA follows: TGTGCCAGCAGCCGAGTACAGGGGTATGGCTACACCTTC. Protein: CASSRVQGYGYTF.

This clonotype was detected ten times or more. CDR3 sequence (DNA): TGTGCCAGCAGTTACTCCACCGGGACAGGGATCTATGGCTACACCTTC. Protein: CASSYSTGTGIYGYTF. V gene TRBV6-5 combines with J gene TRBJ1-2; 9 positions match TRBD1. V trimming: 0 bases; J trimming: 4 bases; junction bases outside the gene matches: 6. This CDR3 is built from 16 residues. Germline V gene lookup returns CDR1 MNHEY and CDR2 SVGAGI.

This clonotype was found many times. The rearrangement links TRBV2 to TRBJ2-1; 14 bases agree with TRBD2. V lost 3 bases to trimming and J lost 2 bases; unmatched junction nucleotides: 9. CDR3 length equals 19 residues. The germline CDR1 and CDR2 sequences are SNHLY and FYNNEI. The CDR3 nucleotides read TGTGCCAGCAGTGAGATTCGACTAGCGGGAGGGCCCCCCTACAATGAGCAGTTCTTC. Translated, it gives CASSEIRLAGGPPYNEQFF.

This clonotype was observed many times. The CDR3 here is CASSPRGLGSGRPEAFF. CDR3 sequence (DNA): TGTGCCAGCAGCCCTAGGGGGTTGGGCAGCGGACGCCCTGAAGCTTTCTTT. This chain links TRBV3-1 with TRBJ1-1; D might be TRBD1 (6 bases). V was cut by 4 bases and J by 6 bases, with 24 bases left in between. The CDR3 spans 17 residues. Germline CDR1 is LGHDT and CDR2 is YNNKEL (reference sequence).

The sample holds many counts of this clonotype. The rearrangement uses TRBV5-1 and TRBJ2-7; D perhaps matches TRBD1 (5 bases). CDR1 SGHRS and CDR2 YFSETQ come from the germline V gene. This CDR3 has 13 residues. The V gene lost 3 bases and the J gene lost 6 bases, with 13 bases spanning the gap. The CDR3 reads CASSSPVGAEQYF. The CDR3, as DNA: TGCGCCAGCAGCTCCCCGGTAGGGGCCGAGCAGTACTTC. Combining the CDR3 with reference TRBV5-1 and TRBJ2-7 gives the whole variable domain KAGVTQTPRYLIKTRGQQVTLSCSPISGHRSVSWYQQTPGQGLQFLFEYFSETQRNKGNFPGRFSGRQFSNSRSEMNVSTLELGDSALYLCASSSPVGAEQYFGPGTRLTVT.

This clonotype was recorded at least ten times. V and J are TRBV7-9 and TRBJ1-5; D not certain. The CDR3 spans 13 residues. The germline V gene encodes CDR1 SEHNR and CDR2 FQNEAQ (reference sequence). V dropped 5 bases and J dropped 1 base, with 6 bases sitting between them. DNA for the CDR3: TGTGCCAGCAGCCTGGACAGCAATCAGCCCCAGCATTTT. Translated, it gives CASSLDSNQPQHF.

This clonotype appeared many times. The chain uses TRBV6-1 and TRBJ1-1, with D perhaps matching TRBD1 (5 bases). Germline V gene sequence: CDR1 MNHNS, CDR2 SASEGT. The V end lost 11 bases, the J end lost 2 bases, and 21 bases lay between the germline ends. This CDR3 spans 15 amino acids. The CDR3 here is CAVLFPGRVNTEAFF. CDR3 bases: TGTGCCGTCCTCTTCCCGGGACGGGTAAACACTGAAGCTTTCTTT.

This clonotype was recorded many times. This chain connects TRBV4-2 to TRBJ2-2; a possible D gene is TRBD2 (6 bases). Trimming removed 1 base from V and 10 bases from J, with 10 bases in between. CDR1 and CDR2 from the germline V gene are LGHNA and YNFKEQ. The CDR3 has 13 amino acids. The CDR3 DNA follows: TGTGCCAGCAGCCAAGCTCGGGGGAAGGAGCTGTTTTTT. It codes for CASSQARGKELFF.

The chain has TRBV27 and TRBJ2-1, with TRBD1 matching 7 bases. V lost 2 bases to trimming and J lost 5 bases; unmatched junction nucleotides: 6. Germline V gene sequence: CDR1 MNHEY, CDR2 SMNVEV (reference sequence). The CDR3 sequence is 15 residues long. Here the CDR3 reads CASSLGTANDNEQFF. Here the CDR3 DNA reads TGTGCCAGCAGTTTAGGGACAGCGAATGACAATGAGCAGTTCTTC.

This clonotype was seen ten or more times. This rearrangement joins TRBV20-1 to TRBJ2-7, with D hard to call. This CDR3 is built from 10 residues. V shed 2 bases and J shed 4 bases, with 3 bases lying between them. In germline, CDR1 is DFQATT, CDR2 SNEGSKA (reference sequence). The CDR3 bases are TGCAGTGCTAGACAGTACGAGCAGTACTTC. It encodes CSARQYEQYF.

This clonotype was counted at least ten times. The J gene is TRBJ2-3, the V gene TRBV7-6, with 8 bases that match TRBD1. V was pared by 2 bases and J by 0 bases, with 7 bases of the junction left unmatched. CDR3 size: 17 residues. The germline V gene encodes CDR1 SGHVS and CDR2 FNYEAQ. CDR3 nucleotides: TGTGCCAGCAGCTTAAAAGGACAGGGACTTAGCACAGATACGCAGTATTTT. Its translation is CASSLKGQGLSTDTQYF.

At least ten counts were recorded for this clonotype. This chain links TRBV10-3 with TRBJ2-7, with a weak D call TRBD2 (6 bases). Trimming shortened V by 6 bases and J by 1 base, and 19 bases separated the two germline ends. There are 16 residues in the CDR3. Germline values: CDR1 ENHRY, CDR2 SYGVKD. Here the CDR3 reads CAISPVDGRSSYEQYF. The DNA for the CDR3 is TGTGCCATCAGCCCAGTAGATGGGAGGTCGTCCTACGAGCAGTACTTC.

At least ten counts were recorded for this clonotype. V gene TRBV20-1 combines with J gene TRBJ1-4; D not resolved. The germline V and J ends were trimmed by 2 bases and 4 bases, with 2 bases remaining between them. CDR3 length: 11 residues. Germline V gene sequence: CDR1 DFQATT, CDR2 SNEGSKA (reference sequence). CDR3 in DNA: TGCAGTGCTAGACATAATGAAAAACTGTTTTTT. It yields the protein CSARHNEKLFF.

The chain employs TRBV30 and TRBJ1-1; 8 bases fit TRBD1. Per germline, CDR1 GTSNPN and CDR2 SVGIG (reference sequence). This CDR3 comprises 13 residues. V was clipped by 3 bases and J by 3 bases; unmatched bases: 3. The CDR3 reads CAWRTGGYTEAFF. The DNA for the CDR3 is TGTGCCTGGAGAACAGGGGGTTACACTGAAGCTTTCTTT. The full variable domain, with the rest looked up from reference TRBV30 and TRBJ1-1, is SQTIHQWPATLVQPVGSPLSLECTVEGTSNPNLYWYRQAAGRGLQLLFYSVGIGQISSEVPQNLSASRPQDRQFILSSKKLLLSDSGFYLCAWRTGGYTEAFFGQGTRLTVV.

In its sample, this clonotype was seen many times. The J gene is TRBJ2-2, the V gene TRBV12-3 or TRBV12-4; D is possibly TRBD1 (5 bases). The length of the CDR3 is 16 residues. V was trimmed by 5 bases and J by 6 bases, leaving 19 bases between them. This CDR3 is CASSPRTLIGAGELFF. The CDR3 bases are TGTGCCAGCAGTCCTAGGACATTGATAGGTGCCGGGGAGCTGTTTTTT.